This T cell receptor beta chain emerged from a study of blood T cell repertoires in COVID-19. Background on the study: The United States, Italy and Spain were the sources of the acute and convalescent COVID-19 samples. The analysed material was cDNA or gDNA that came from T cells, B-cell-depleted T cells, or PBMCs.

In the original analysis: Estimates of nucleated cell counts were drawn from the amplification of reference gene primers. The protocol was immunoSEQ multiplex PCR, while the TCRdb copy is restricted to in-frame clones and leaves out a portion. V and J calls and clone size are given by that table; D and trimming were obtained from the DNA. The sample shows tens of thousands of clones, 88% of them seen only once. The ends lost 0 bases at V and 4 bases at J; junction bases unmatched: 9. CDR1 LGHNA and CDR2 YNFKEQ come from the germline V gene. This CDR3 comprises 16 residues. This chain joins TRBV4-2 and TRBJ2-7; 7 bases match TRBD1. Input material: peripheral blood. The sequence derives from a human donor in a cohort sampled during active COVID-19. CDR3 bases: TGTGCCAGCAGCCAAGACCTTGACAGGGCTGCGTACGAGCAGTACTTC. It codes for CASSQDLDRAAYEQYF.